This T cell receptor (beta chain) derives from a study of blood T cell repertoires in COVID-19. CDR3 size: 12 residues. V lost 6 bases and J lost 8, with 13 bases in between. CDR1 is ENHRY and CDR2 is SYGVKD in the germline V gene. The data were produced by immunoSEQ multiplex PCR, yet TCRdb's version contains in-frame clones alone and is incomplete. The sample includes about 170,000 clones, approximately 90% of them seen just once. The chain links TRBV10-3 to TRBJ1-2, with no clear D. This sequence was found in a man in his fifties or sixties with acute or convalescent COVID-19. The sequencing input was peripheral blood. The CDR3 loop is CAIRKERGGYTF. Here the CDR3 DNA reads TGTGCCATCAGGAAAGAACGGGGAGGCTACACCTTC.